Listed below are T cell receptor beta chains from one sample, sequenced in a study of Graves' ophthalmopathy and Graves' hyperthyroidism. TCRdb re-called the multiplex PCR reads with MiXCR, one entry per CDR3 protein. This sample has about 700,000 distinct CDR3 sequences, with under 50% found just once. Sequenced: peripheral blood. Source of these receptors: an adult man with Graves' ophthalmopathy. CDR3s include the opening cysteine and the closing phenylalanine or tryptophan. The order of the fields is J gene, clone size, D gene, V gene, CDR3 protein, CDR3 DNA. The D gene is left open where the match is weak. The size entry is marked missing in some rows and otherwise reads once, few, many or a size class.

>TRBJ1-2|NA|NA|TRBV11-2
CASSLEGGAIGYTF
TGTGCCAGCAGCTTAGAAGGAGGGGCGATCGGCTACACCTTC
>TRBJ2-5|NA|NA|TRBV7-2
CASSSDPVGSQYF
TGTGCCAGCAGCTCGGACCCTGTAGGGTCCCAGTACTTC
>TRBJ1-1|many|TRBD1|TRBV2
CASSRDRDTEAFF
TGTGCCAGCAGCCGGGACAGGGACACTGAAGCTTTCTTT
>TRBJ1-2|NA|TRBD1|TRBV19
CARDPGWTGYGYTF
TGTGCTAGAGATCCGGGGTGGACAGGGTATGGCTACACCTTC
>TRBJ1-2|NA|NA|TRBV15
CATSSDLNRVYGYTF
TGTGCCACCAGCAGCGACCTTAATCGGGTTTATGGCTACACCTTC
>TRBJ1-1|NA|TRBD1|TRBV29-1
CSVEGQHGKTEAFF
TGCAGCGTTGAGGGACAGCATGGAAAGACTGAAGCTTTCTTT
>TRBJ2-6|NA|NA|TRBV25-1
CASSQGRTSGANVLTF
TGTGCCAGCAGTCAGGGCAGAACCTCTGGGGCCAACGTCCTGACTTTC
>TRBJ1-2|NA|TRBD1|TRBV12-3/TRBV12-4
CASRGHRDREGLLYGYTF
TGTGCCAGCAGGGGGCACCGGGACAGGGAGGGCTTGCTCTATGGCTACACCTTC
>TRBJ1-5|NA|NA|TRBV12-3/TRBV12-4
CASSPLEGDNQPQHF
TGTGCCAGCAGCCCTTTAGAGGGCGACAATCAGCCCCAGCATTTT
>TRBJ2-3|few|NA|TRBV10-3
CAISATYRDTSTDTQYF
TGTGCCATCAGCGCGACCTATCGGGACACCAGCACAGATACGCAGTATTTT
>TRBJ1-6|many|NA|TRBV25-1
CASSEYRVGSPLHF
TGTGCCAGCAGTGAATACAGGGTGGGTTCACCCCTCCACTTT
>TRBJ2-7|NA|NA|TRBV10-3
CAISRGGDEQYF
TGTGCCATCAGCCGCGGCGGGGACGAGCAGTACTTC
>TRBJ1-3|once|NA|TRBV29-1
CSLVRTPSSGNTIYF
TGCAGCTTAGTAAGGACTCCCAGCTCTGGAAACACCATATATTTT
>TRBJ1-5|many|NA|TRBV20-1
CSARDSTGANQPQHF
TGCAGTGCTAGAGATAGTACAGGCGCCAATCAGCCCCAGCATTTT
>TRBJ1-1|NA|TRBD1|TRBV12-3/TRBV12-4
CASSLGWTGGTKAFF
TGTGCCAGCAGTTTAGGGTGGACAGGGGGTACTAAAGCTTTCTTT
>TRBJ2-7|NA|TRBD2|TRBV7-2
CASSKIAGSFEQYF
TGTGCCAGCAGCAAGATAGCGGGGTCCTTCGAGCAGTACTTC
>TRBJ1-4|NA|NA|TRBV4-3
CASSQLGTPTGEKLFF
TGCGCCAGCAGCCAACTAGGGACCCCCACGGGGGAAAAACTGTTTTTT
>TRBJ2-7|many|TRBD1|TRBV10-3
CAISESLGGGTGEYEQYF
TGTGCCATCAGTGAGTCTCTAGGTGGAGGGACAGGGGAGTACGAGCAGTACTTC
>TRBJ2-6|few|NA|TRBV30
CAWDQAGANVLTF
TGTGCCTGGGATCAGGCCGGGGCCAACGTCCTGACTTTC
>TRBJ2-7|NA|NA|TRBV7-2
CASSITGAYEQYF
TGTGCCAGCAGCATCACCGGGGCTTACGAGCAGTACTTC